What follows describes a single T cell receptor beta chain. This sample is part of a study of patients and donors after allogeneic stem cell transplantation. Germline CDR1 reads SGDLS; CDR2 reads YYNGEE. The CDR3 runs to 16 residues. V gave up 1 base and J gave up 5 bases, with 18 bases separating them. TCRdb re-called the RT-PCR reads with MiXCR, one entry per CDR3 protein. The sample has 800,000 to 1,000,000 distinct CDR3 sequences, roughly 18% seen once. The sequence was collected from a human donor who was either an allogeneic HSCT recipient or a stem cell or donor lymphocyte infusion donor (not recorded which). It is not recorded whose cells these are; they may come from a transplant donor. Sequencing used blood, either unsorted or a sorted T cell fraction (not recorded which). The chain combines TRBV9 with TRBJ2-5; the D call may be TRBD1 or TRBD2 (6 bases each). Here the CDR3 reads CASSVKEGGFGETQYF. The CDR3 coding sequence is TGTGCCAGCAGCGTAAAAGAGGGGGGATTTGGGGAGACCCAGTACTTC.